This T cell receptor (beta chain) was obtained from a study of T cell responses to AZD1222 COVID-19 vaccine. The table came from immunoSEQ multiplex PCR; TCRdb's copy has only in-frame clones and leaves some out. The sample lists about 110,000 clones, 65% to 85% occurring once. CDR1 and CDR2 (germline): SGHRS, YFSETQ. Trimming removed 4 bases from V and 1 base from J, with 19 bases in between. The CDR3 has 17 residues. This clone was counted once. The sequenced sample was peripheral blood, obtained on day 0 of AZD1222 vaccination. The chain is built from TRBV5-1 and TRBJ2-3; the D gene could be TRBD1 or TRBD2 (5 bases each). The source of this sequence is an adult in good health. The CDR3 bases are TGCGCCAGCAGCCAGGCCGCCGGGACCATACGCACAGATACGCAGTATTTT. Translated, it gives CASSQAAGTIRTDTQYF. Combining the CDR3 with reference TRBV5-1 and TRBJ2-3 gives the whole variable domain KAGVTQTPRYLIKTRGQQVTLSCSPISGHRSVSWYQQTPGQGLQFLFEYFSETQRNKGNFPGRFSGRQFSNSRSEMNVSTLELGDSALYLCASSQAAGTIRTDTQYFGPGTRLTVL.